The 6 T cell receptor beta chains below all came from one sample that was sequenced in a study of HIV-infected children after antiretroviral therapy interruption. The treatment here: PENTA 11 planned treatment interruption arm or continuous ART arm. The TCR library was built from RNA with a 3' RACE protocol and unique molecular identifiers. Using its own MiXCR run on the 3' RACE reads, TCRdb lists one record per CDR3 protein. Of about 83,000 distinct CDR3 sequences detected, approximately 6.9% appear once; the ten largest clones hold approximately 1.2%. The sample was CD45RA+ CD4+ T cells from PBMCs, pooled from several time points, taken from a donor given antiretroviral therapy, either interrupted or continuous. Regarding subset: naive CD4+ CD45RA+ CD45RO- T cells. The source of these receptors is a pool of human donors with HIV.

This clonotype was seen ten or more times. Its ends do not fully match the called genes, so a read error is possible. CDR3 loop: CASSQDINERLFF. The CDR3 bases are TGTGCCAGCAGCCAGGACATCAACGAAAGATTATTTTTC. The rearrangement links TRBV4-2 to TRBJ1-4; D perhaps matches TRBD1 (5 bases). Germline V gene lookup returns CDR1 LGHNA and CDR2 YNFKEQ. This CDR3 region has 13 residues.

This clonotype was recorded a few times. The chain links TRBV7-3 to TRBJ2-1; weak D call: TRBD1 (5 bases). CDR1 is SGHTA and CDR2 is FQGTGA in the germline V gene. The CDR3 extends over 14 amino acids. Trimming removed 0 bases at V and 7 bases at J, with 10 bases between. CDR3 sequence: CASSLTGRANEQFF. The CDR3 region has the DNA TGTGCCAGCAGCTTAACTGGCAGGGCAAATGAGCAGTTCTTC. The whole variable domain, remainder taken from reference TRBV7-3 and TRBJ2-1, is GAGVSQTPSNKVTEKGKYVELRCDPISGHTALYWYRQSLGQGPEFLIYFQGTGAADDSGLPNDRFFAVRPEGSVSTLKIQRTERGDSAVYLCASSLTGRANEQFFGPGTRLTVL.

The table lists this clonotype with many counts. The chain is built from TRBV6-6 and TRBJ2-3; no clear D gene. V lost 0 bases and J lost 8, with 6 bases in between. CDR1 MNHNY and CDR2 SVGAGI come from the germline V gene (reference sequence). The CDR3 is made up of 12 amino acids. CDR3: CASSYSESTQYF. The CDR3 DNA is TGTGCCAGCAGTTACTCTGAGAGTACGCAGTATTTT.

Concerning this clonotype: An end of the junction differs from the germline gene, which may be a read error. V and J are TRBV6-4 and TRBJ2-3, with 9 nucleotides matching TRBD1. CDR3 length: 16 residues. Germline V lookup: CDR1 MRHNA, CDR2 SNTAGT. DNA of the CDR3: TGTGCCACCAGTGACCCCGGGACAGGGACCACAGATACGCAGTATTTT. Protein: CATSDPGTGTTDTQYF.

This clonotype was picked up many times. V gene TRBV2 combines with J gene TRBJ1-5, with D hard to call. The CDR3 loop spans 14 amino acids. Germline V gene lookup returns CDR1 SNHLY and CDR2 FYNNEI. Trimming cost V 3 bases and J 4 bases, with 10 bases left between them. The CDR3 here is CASSDWASNQPQHF. The CDR3 region has the DNA TGTGCCAGCAGTGATTGGGCCTCAAATCAGCCCCAGCATTTT. Combining the CDR3 with reference TRBV2 and TRBJ1-5 gives the whole variable domain EPEVTQTPSHQVTQMGQEVILRCVPISNHLYFYWYRQILGQKVEFLVSFYNNEISEKSEIFDDQFSVERPDGSNFTLKIRSTKLEDSAMYFCASSDWASNQPQHFGDGTRLSIL.

The rearrangement uses TRBV27 and TRBJ2-7, with D possibly being TRBD1 (6 bases). Germline values: CDR1 MNHEY, CDR2 SMNVEV (reference sequence). The CDR3 runs 17 residues. Trimming pared 6 bases from V and 0 bases from J, leaving 21 bases between. The CDR3 DNA reads TGTGCCAGCAGCCTTGTTCAGGGGCCGTTACTCTCCTACGAGCAGTACTTC. Its protein is CASSLVQGPLLSYEQYF.